Presented here are 8 T cell receptor beta chains from one specimen sequenced in a study of T cell responses to AZD1222 COVID-19 vaccine. The repertoire was sequenced with immunoSEQ multiplex PCR; TCRdb's copy has only in-frame clones and lacks some. The table lists more than 100,000 clones, approximately 86% of them singletons. The source material was peripheral blood, sampled 28 days after the second AZD1222 dose. These receptors originate from an adult who received the AZD1222 COVID-19 vaccine.

The rearrangement joins TRBV6-2 or TRBV6-3 to TRBJ2-3; possibly TRBD2 for D (5 bases). The CDR3 consists of 16 residues. Germline CDR1 is MNHEY and CDR2 is SVGEGT. Trimming left V 0 bases short and J 10 bases short, with 20 bases between. The CDR3 coding sequence is TGTGCCAGCAGTTACTCGATAGACTACCTGATAACAGCGCAGTATTTT. Translation gives CASSYSIDYLITAQYF.

V and J are TRBV7-3 and TRBJ1-1; the match to TRBD1 covers 9 bases. Looked up from germline, CDR1 is SGHTA and CDR2 is FQGTGA. There are 13 residues in the CDR3. The ends lost 5 bases at V and 8 bases at J; junction bases unmatched: 6. The CDR3 DNA reads as TGTGCCAGCAGCCCTCGGACAGGGGCAGAAGCTTTCTTT. Protein: CASSPRTGAEAFF.

CDR3 in amino acids: CASNRDFGYGYTF. The CDR3 nucleotides are TGTGCCAGTAACAGGGACTTCGGCTATGGCTACACCTTC. The rearrangement joins TRBV19 to TRBJ1-2; weak D call: TRBD1 (6 bases). CDR3 length equals 13 residues. Germline assignment: CDR1 LNHDA and CDR2 SQIVND (reference sequence). The V end was cut by 7 bases, the J end by 4 bases, with 13 bases between.

The V call is TRBV18, the J call TRBJ1-6; D unresolved. Trimming stripped 4 bases from V and 5 bases from J, with 9 bases between. The CDR3 extends over 14 amino acids. The germline V gene has CDR1 KGHSH and CDR2 LQKENI. The CDR3: CASSQSHNNSPLHF. The CDR3, as DNA: TGTGCCAGCTCACAATCCCACAATAATTCACCCCTCCACTTT.

The chain is built from TRBV10-2 and TRBJ1-4, with 8 bases matching TRBD1. CDR1 is WSHSY, CDR2 SAAADI, per germline. V lost 4 bases to trimming and J lost 7 bases; unmatched junction nucleotides: 5. The CDR3 totals 14 residues. The CDR3 DNA is TGCGCCAGCAGTGGGCTCGGGACAGGTGAAAAACTGTTTTTT. This encodes CASSGLGTGEKLFF.

In its sample, this clone was seen once. The chain combines TRBV7-3 with TRBJ2-2, with D possibly being TRBD2 (7 bases). Germline assignment: CDR1 SGHTA and CDR2 FQGTGA. Trimming took 5 bases from V and 4 from J, leaving 17 bases between them. CDR3 length: 16 amino acids. Written as DNA, the CDR3 is TGTGCCAGCAGCGGCGCGGGGGCGCTGGCCACCGGGGAGCTGTTTTTT. Its translation is CASSGAGALATGELFF.

The chain uses TRBV7-2 and TRBJ1-1; TRBD1 aligns across 7 bases. The CDR3 spans 14 residues. V was clipped by 4 bases and J by 4 bases; unmatched bases: 6. CDR1 is SGHTA, CDR2 FQGNSA, per germline. CDR3 DNA: TGTGCCAGCAGCTACGACAGGGCGGTCACTGAAGCTTTCTTT. The encoded protein is CASSYDRAVTEAFF.

The rearrangement uses TRBV6-5 and TRBJ1-1; D is possibly TRBD1 (6 bases). This CDR3 has 15 amino acids. In germline, CDR1 is MNHEY, CDR2 SVGAGI. The germline V and J ends were trimmed by 0 bases and 4 bases, with 12 bases remaining between them. Here the CDR3 DNA reads TGTGCCAGCAGTTACTCGACAGGCCAGGGCACTGAAGCTTTCTTT. Translation: CASSYSTGQGTEAFF.